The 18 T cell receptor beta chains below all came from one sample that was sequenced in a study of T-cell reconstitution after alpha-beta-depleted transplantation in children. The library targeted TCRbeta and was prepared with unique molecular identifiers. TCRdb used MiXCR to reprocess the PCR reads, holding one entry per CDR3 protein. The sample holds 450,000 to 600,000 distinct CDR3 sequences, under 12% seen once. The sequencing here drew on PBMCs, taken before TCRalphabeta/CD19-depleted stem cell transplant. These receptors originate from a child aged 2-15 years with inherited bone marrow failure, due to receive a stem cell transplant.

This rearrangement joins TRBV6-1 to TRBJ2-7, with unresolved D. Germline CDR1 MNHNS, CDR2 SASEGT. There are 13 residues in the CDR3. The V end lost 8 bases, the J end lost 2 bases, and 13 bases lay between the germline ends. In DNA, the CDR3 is TGTGCCAGCGGGTGGGCGGTCACCTACGAGCAGTACTTC. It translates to CASGWAVTYEQYF.

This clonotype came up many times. CDR3 sequence: CASSLSGTGTYEQYF. The CDR3 coding sequence is TGTGCCAGCAGTTTATCAGGGACAGGGACCTACGAGCAGTACTTC. V is TRBV27 and J is TRBJ2-7, with 9 nucleotides matching TRBD1. The CDR3 is made up of 15 amino acids. V lost 0 bases and J lost 2; bases outside the gene matches: 2. Germline CDR1 MNHEY, CDR2 SMNVEV (reference sequence).

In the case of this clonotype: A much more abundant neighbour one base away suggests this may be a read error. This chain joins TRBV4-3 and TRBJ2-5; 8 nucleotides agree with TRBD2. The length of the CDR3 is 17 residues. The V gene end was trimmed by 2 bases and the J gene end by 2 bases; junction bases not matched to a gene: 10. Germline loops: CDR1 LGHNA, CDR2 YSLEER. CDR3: CASSQKKGGGSQETQYF. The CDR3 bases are TGCGCCAGCAGCCAAAAGAAGGGCGGGGGGAGTCAAGAGACCCAGTACTTC.

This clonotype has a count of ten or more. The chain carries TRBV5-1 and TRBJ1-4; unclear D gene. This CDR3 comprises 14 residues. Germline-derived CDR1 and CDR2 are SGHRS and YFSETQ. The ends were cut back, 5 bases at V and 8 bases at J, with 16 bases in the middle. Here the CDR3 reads CASSFGTRREKLFF. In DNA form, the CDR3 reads TGCGCCAGCAGTTTCGGTACTCGGAGGGAAAAACTGTTTTTT.

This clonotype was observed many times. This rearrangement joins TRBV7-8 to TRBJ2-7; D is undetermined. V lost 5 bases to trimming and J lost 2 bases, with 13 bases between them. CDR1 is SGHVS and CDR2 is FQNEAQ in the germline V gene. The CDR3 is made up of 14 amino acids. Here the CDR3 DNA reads TGTGCCAGCAGCCCCCCCTCGCGTACCTACGAGCAGTACTTC. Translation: CASSPPSRTYEQYF.

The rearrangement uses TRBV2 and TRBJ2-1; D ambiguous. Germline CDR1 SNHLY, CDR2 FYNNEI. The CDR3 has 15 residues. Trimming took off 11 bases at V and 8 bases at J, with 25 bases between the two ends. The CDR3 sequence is CAGGRGEWSTYEQFF. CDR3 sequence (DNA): TGTGCCGGTGGCCGAGGAGAATGGAGTACGTATGAGCAGTTCTTC.

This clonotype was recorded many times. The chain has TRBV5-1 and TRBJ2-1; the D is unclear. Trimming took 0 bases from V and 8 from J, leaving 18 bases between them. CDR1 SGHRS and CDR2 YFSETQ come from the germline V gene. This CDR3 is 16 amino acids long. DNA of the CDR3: TGCGCCAGCAGCTTGGTATTGTTTGGCAGCCTGGATGAGCAGTTCTTC. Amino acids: CASSLVLFGSLDEQFF.

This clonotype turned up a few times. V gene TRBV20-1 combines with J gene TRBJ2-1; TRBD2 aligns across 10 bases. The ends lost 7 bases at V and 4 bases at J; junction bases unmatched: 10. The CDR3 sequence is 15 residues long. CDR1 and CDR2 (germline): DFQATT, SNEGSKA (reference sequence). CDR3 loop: CSGEAGGPVYNEQFF. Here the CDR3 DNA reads TGCAGTGGGGAAGCGGGAGGGCCAGTTTACAATGAGCAGTTCTTC.

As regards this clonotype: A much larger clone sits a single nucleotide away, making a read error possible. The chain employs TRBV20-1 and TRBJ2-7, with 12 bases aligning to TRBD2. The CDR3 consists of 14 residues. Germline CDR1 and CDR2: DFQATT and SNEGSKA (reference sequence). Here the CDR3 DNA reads TGCTGTGCAAACAGACTAGCGGGAGACCACGAGCAGTACTTC. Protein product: CCANRLAGDHEQYF.

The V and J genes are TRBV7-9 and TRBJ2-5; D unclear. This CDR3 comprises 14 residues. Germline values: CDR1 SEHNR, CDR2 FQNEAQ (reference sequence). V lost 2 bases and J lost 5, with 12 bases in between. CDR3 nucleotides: TGTGCCAGCAGCTTAATGGGGTCTTCGGAGACCCAGTACTTC. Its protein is CASSLMGSSETQYF.

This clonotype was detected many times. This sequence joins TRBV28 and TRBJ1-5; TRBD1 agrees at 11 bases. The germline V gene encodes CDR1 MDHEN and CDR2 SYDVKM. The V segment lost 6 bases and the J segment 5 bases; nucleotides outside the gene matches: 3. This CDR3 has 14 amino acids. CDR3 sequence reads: CASSPDRGHQPQHF. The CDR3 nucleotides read TGTGCCAGCAGCCCGGACAGGGGGCATCAGCCCCAGCATTTT.

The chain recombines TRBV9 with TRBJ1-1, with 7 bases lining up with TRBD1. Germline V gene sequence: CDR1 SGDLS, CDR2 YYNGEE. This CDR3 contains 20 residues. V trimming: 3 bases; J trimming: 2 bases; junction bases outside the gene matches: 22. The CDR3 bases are TGTGCCAGCAGCGCAGGCCCACAGACAGGGAAATTTGCGGGAAACACTGAAGCTTTCTTT. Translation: CASSAGPQTGKFAGNTEAFF.

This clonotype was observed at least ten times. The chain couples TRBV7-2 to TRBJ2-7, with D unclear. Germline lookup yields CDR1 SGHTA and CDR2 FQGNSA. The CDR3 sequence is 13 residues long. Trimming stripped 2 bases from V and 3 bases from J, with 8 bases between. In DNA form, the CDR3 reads TGTGCCAGCAGCTTAACCCTGGGCTACGAGCAGTACTTC. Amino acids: CASSLTLGYEQYF.

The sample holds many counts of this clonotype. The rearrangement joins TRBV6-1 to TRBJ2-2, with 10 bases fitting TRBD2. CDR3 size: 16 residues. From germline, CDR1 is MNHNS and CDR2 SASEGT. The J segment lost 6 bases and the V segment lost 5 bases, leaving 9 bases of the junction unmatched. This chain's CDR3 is CASSHGTSALSGELFF. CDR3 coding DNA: TGTGCCAGCAGTCATGGGACTAGCGCTCTCTCCGGGGAGCTGTTTTTT.

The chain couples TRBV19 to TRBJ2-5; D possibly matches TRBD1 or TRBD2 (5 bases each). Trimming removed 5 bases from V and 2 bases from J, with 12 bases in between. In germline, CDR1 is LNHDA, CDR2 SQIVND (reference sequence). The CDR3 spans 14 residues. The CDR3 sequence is CASSPQDLQETQYF. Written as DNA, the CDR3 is TGTGCCAGTAGTCCACAGGACTTACAAGAGACCCAGTACTTC.

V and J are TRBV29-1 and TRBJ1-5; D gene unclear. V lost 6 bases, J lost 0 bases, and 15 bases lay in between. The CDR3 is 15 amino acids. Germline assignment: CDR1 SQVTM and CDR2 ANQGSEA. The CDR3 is CSVAEGIYSNQPQHF. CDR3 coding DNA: TGCAGCGTCGCTGAGGGCATTTATAGCAATCAGCCCCAGCATTTT.

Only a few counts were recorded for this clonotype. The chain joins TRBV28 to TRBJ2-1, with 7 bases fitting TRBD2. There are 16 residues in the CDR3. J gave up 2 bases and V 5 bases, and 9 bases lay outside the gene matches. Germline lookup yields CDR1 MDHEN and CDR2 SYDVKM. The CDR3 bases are TGTGCCAGCAGTATTCCCCCGGGGGGAGCCTACAATGAGCAGTTCTTC. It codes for CASSIPPGGAYNEQFF.

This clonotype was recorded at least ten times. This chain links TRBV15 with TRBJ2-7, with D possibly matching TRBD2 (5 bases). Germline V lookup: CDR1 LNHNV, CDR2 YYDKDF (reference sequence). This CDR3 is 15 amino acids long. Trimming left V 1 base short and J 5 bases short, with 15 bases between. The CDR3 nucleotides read TGTGCCACCAGCAGAGGTCCCGCCCCGGGGAACGAGCAGTACTTC. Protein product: CATSRGPAPGNEQYF.